Here is one TCR beta chain with its context. This entry belongs to a study of cytomegalovirus exposure and HLA in healthy donors. The PCR employed 60 Vbeta primers together with 13 Jbeta primers. Clones were sequenced by immunoSEQ multiplex PCR, and TCRdb holds only the in-frame ones, with some missing. The repertoire includes roughly 160,000 clones, around 76% of them detected once, and approximately 1.4% sits in the top ten. The V gene's germline CDR1 is SGHTA and CDR2 FQGNSA. The CDR3 spans 14 residues. The V gene lost 5 bases and the J gene lost 3 bases, with 8 bases spanning the gap. This TCR came from a man aged 60 to 75 in good health and CMV-seronegative. The chain has TRBV7-2 and TRBJ2-6, with a possible D match to TRBD1 (7 bases). Sequenced input: PBMCs. The CDR3 loop is CASSQGGGANVLTF. The CDR3 DNA sequence: TGTGCCAGCAGCCAGGGGGGTGGGGCCAACGTCCTGACTTTC.